This entry lists 11 T cell receptor beta chains sequenced from one sample in a study of Ad26.COV2.S vaccination and SARS-CoV-2 variants. Treatment given: some 19 received Ad26.COV2.S at low or high dose, single or two shots; 5 received placebo; per-sample allocation not given. Day 63 after the first vaccine or placebo injection was the time point for sampling. Clones were sequenced by immunoSEQ multiplex PCR, and TCRdb holds only the in-frame ones, with some missing. In the table there are roughly 500,000 clones, 89% of which are singletons. Sequences were derived from peripheral blood, sampled in a trial of Ad26.COV2.S vaccine versus placebo. The receptor set was obtained from a person aged 18-60 years who received the Ad26.COV2.S COVID-19 vaccine or a placebo.

This clone was observed a single time. The genes are TRBV10-3 and TRBJ2-7, with D unresolved. V gave up 5 bases and J gave up 3 bases, with 11 bases separating them. CDR1 and CDR2 from the germline V gene are ENHRY and SYGVKD. The CDR3 has 13 amino acids. The CDR3 sequence is CAISLSLNYEQYF. DNA for the CDR3: TGTGCCATCAGTTTGTCACTTAACTACGAGCAGTACTTC.

The rearrangement uses TRBV5-6 and TRBJ2-2; 7 bases map to TRBD2. J gave up 4 bases and V 10 bases, and 13 bases lay outside the gene matches. The CDR3 length is 15 residues. CDR1 and CDR2 from the germline V gene are SGHDT and YYEEEE. The CDR3 loop reads CAPSQGREGTGELFF. CDR3 nucleotide sequence: TGTGCCCCAAGCCAGGGCAGGGAGGGCACCGGGGAGCTGTTTTTT.

The chain joins TRBV24-1 to TRBJ1-4; no clear D gene. Germline V gene lookup returns CDR1 KGHDR and CDR2 SFDVKD. With 3 bases removed from V and 7 bases from J, the gap between germline ends came to 8 bases. The CDR3 loop spans 13 amino acids. CDR3 loop: CATSDPPVEKLFF. The CDR3 bases are TGTGCCACCAGTGATCCCCCCGTTGAAAAACTGTTTTTT.

This clone came up once. CDR3 sequence reads: CASSPMTSALLYEQFF. Written as DNA, the CDR3 is TGTGCCAGCTCACCCATGACTAGCGCCCTCTTGTATGAGCAGTTCTTC. This sequence joins TRBV18 and TRBJ2-1; 8 nucleotides line up with TRBD2. The trim removed 3 bases at V and 8 bases at J, leaving 12 bases unmatched. CDR3 length equals 16 residues. CDR1 and CDR2 (germline): KGHSH, LQKENI.

This rearrangement joins TRBV4-2 to TRBJ2-5; TRBD1 might be the D (6 bases). The germline V gene encodes CDR1 LGHNA and CDR2 YNFKEQ. V dropped 2 bases and J dropped 5 bases, with 9 bases sitting between them. The CDR3 spans 13 residues. This chain's CDR3 is CASSQPGAETQYF. The CDR3 DNA reads as TGTGCCAGCAGCCAACCAGGGGCGGAGACCCAGTACTTC.

The chain combines TRBV5-1 with TRBJ2-1; TRBD1 is a possible D gene (5 bases). Per the germline V gene, CDR1 is SGHRS and CDR2 is YFSETQ. V lost 3 bases, J lost 10 bases, and 8 bases lay in between. The CDR3 has 11 amino acids. The DNA for the CDR3 is TGCGCCAGCAGCTGGGGCTGGGAGCAGTTCTTC. Translating it yields CASSWGWEQFF.

The chain recombines TRBV19 with TRBJ1-4; 8 nucleotides line up with TRBD1. The germline V gene encodes CDR1 LNHDA and CDR2 SQIVND (reference sequence). The J segment lost 7 bases and the V segment lost 2 bases, leaving 6 bases of the junction unmatched. This CDR3 has 15 residues. The CDR3 sequence is CASSIPRTGSEKLFF. Written as DNA, the CDR3 is TGTGCCAGTAGTATACCCCGGACAGGGAGTGAAAAACTGTTTTTT. The entire variable domain, with the rest obtained from reference TRBV19 and TRBJ1-4, is as follows: DGGITQSPKYLFRKEGQNVTLSCEQNLNHDAMYWYRQDPGQGLRLIYYSQIVNDFQKGDIAEGYSVSREKKESFPLTVTSAQKNPTAFYLCASSIPRTGSEKLFFGSGTQLSVL.

The CDR3 nucleotides are TGTGCCACGAGTCGACAGGGGACTCAGCCCCAGCATTTT. Amino acid sequence: CATSRQGTQPQHF. The chain has TRBV6-6 and TRBJ1-5, with 8 positions matching TRBD1. Germline V gene lookup returns CDR1 MNHNY and CDR2 SVGAGI (reference sequence). The CDR3 sequence is 13 residues long. The V and J ends lost 10 bases and 6 bases, in that order; junction bases with no gene match: 8.

V usage is TRBV10-3 and J usage is TRBJ2-2; 8 bases are a match to TRBD1. After removal of 4 bases from V and 3 bases from J, the junction contained 4 bases not matched to a gene. Germline V CDR1 and CDR2: ENHRY, SYGVKD. The CDR3 is 15 residues long. The chain's CDR3 is CAISAGTGDTGELFF. The CDR3 DNA sequence: TGTGCCATCAGTGCCGGGACAGGAGACACCGGGGAGCTGTTTTTT.

The rearrangement uses TRBV28 and TRBJ2-7; D perhaps matches TRBD2 (7 bases). Between the trimmed V and J ends, which lost 4 bases and 0 bases, there was a span of 16 bases. The germline V gene encodes CDR1 MDHEN and CDR2 SYDVKM. The CDR3 loop spans 16 amino acids. Here the CDR3 reads CASSSNREGDSYEQYF. In DNA form, the CDR3 reads TGTGCCAGCAGTTCAAACAGGGAGGGCGACTCCTACGAGCAGTACTTC.

CDR3 in amino acids: CASSYPAGTIETQYF. The DNA for the CDR3 is TGTGCCAGCAGTTACCCGGCGGGAACGATTGAGACCCAGTACTTC. The chain uses TRBV6-6 and TRBJ2-5; a possible D gene is TRBD2 (6 bases). CDR3 size: 15 residues. Germline V CDR1 and CDR2: MNHNY, SVGAGI (reference sequence). V was shortened by 2 bases and J by 5 bases, with 15 bases between the two germline ends.